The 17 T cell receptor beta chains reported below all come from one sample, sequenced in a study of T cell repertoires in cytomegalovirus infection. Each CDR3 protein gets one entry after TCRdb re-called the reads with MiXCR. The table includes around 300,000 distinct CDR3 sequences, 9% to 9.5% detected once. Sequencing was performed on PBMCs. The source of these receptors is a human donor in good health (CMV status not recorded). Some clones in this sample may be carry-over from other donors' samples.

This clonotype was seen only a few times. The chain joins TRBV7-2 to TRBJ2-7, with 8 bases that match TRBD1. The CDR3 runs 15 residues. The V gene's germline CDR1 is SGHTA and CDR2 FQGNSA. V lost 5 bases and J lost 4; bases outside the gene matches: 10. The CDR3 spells CASSPLAGGGYEQYF. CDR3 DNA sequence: TGTGCCAGCAGCCCCCTGGCAGGGGGCGGATACGAGCAGTACTTC.

Here the CDR3 DNA reads TGTGCCACCAGGTCGCAGGGAAGCAATCAGCCCCAGCATTTT. This translates into CATRSQGSNQPQHF. V and J are TRBV28 and TRBJ1-5, with a weak D call TRBD1 (5 bases). V shed 10 bases and J shed 1 base, with 14 bases lying between them. CDR3 length: 14 residues. Germline CDR1 is MDHEN and CDR2 is SYDVKM.

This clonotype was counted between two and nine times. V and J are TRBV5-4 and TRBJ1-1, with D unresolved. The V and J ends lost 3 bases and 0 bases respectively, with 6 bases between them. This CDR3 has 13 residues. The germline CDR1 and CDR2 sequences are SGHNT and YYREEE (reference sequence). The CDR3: CASSSVMNTEAFF. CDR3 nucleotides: TGTGCCAGCAGCTCCGTCATGAACACTGAAGCTTTCTTT.

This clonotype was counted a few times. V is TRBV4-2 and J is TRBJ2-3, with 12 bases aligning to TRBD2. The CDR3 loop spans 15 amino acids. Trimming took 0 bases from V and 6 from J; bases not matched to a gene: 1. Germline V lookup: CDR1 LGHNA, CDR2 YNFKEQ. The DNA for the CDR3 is TGTGCCAGCAGCCAAGATGGGACTAGCGGGGATACGCAGTATTTT. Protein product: CASSQDGTSGDTQYF.

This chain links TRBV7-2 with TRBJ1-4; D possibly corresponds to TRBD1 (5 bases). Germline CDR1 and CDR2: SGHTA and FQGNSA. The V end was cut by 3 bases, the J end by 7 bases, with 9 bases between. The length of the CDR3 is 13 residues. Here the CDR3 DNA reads TGTGCCAGCAGCTTGTTGGGGGGTGAAAAACTGTTTTTT. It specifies CASSLLGGEKLFF.

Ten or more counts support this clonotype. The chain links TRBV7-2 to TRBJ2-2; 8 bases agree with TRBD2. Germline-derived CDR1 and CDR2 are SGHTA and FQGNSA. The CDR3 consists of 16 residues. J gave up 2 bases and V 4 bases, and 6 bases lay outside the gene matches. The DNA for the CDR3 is TGTGCCAGCAGCTCCAGCGGGGGATCTAACACCGGGGAGCTGTTTTTT. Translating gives CASSSSGGSNTGELFF.

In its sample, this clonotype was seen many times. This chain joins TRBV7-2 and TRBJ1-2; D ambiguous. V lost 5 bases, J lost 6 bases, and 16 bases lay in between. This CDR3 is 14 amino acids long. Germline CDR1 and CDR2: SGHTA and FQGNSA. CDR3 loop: CASSPPGRGDGYTF. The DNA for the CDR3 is TGTGCCAGCAGCCCACCCGGGAGAGGAGATGGCTACACCTTC.

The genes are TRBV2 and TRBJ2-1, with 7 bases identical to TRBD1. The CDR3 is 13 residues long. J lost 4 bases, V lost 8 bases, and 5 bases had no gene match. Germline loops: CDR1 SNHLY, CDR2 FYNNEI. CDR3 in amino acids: CASYRDSYNEQFF. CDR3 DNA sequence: TGTGCCAGCTACCGGGACAGTTACAATGAGCAGTTCTTC.

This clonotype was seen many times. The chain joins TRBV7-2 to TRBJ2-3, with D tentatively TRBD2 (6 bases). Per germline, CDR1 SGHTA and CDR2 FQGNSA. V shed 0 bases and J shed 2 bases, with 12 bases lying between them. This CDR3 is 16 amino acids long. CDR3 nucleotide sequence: TGTGCCAGCAGCTTAGCGGGAGGACCACCCACAGATACGCAGTATTTT. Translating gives CASSLAGGPPTDTQYF.

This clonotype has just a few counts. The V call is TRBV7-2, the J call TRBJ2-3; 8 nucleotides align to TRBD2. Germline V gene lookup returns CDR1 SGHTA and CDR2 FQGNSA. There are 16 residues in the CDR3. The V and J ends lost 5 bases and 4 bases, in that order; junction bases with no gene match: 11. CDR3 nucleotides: TGTGCCAGCAGCCCTACTAGCGGAACGGGCTCAGATACGCAGTATTTT. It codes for CASSPTSGTGSDTQYF.

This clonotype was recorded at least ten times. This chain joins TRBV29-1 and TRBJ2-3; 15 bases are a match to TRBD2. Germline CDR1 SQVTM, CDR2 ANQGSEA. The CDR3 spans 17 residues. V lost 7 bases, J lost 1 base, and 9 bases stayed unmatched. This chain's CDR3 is CSATGTSGGTGTDTQYF. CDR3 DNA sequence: TGCAGCGCCACCGGGACTAGCGGGGGGACGGGCACAGATACGCAGTATTTT.

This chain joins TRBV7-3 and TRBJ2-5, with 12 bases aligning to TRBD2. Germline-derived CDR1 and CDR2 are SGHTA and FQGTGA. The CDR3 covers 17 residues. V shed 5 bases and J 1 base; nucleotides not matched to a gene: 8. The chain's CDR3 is CASSQGPTSGGQETQYF. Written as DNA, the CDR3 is TGTGCCAGCAGCCAAGGACCGACTAGCGGGGGCCAAGAGACCCAGTACTTC.

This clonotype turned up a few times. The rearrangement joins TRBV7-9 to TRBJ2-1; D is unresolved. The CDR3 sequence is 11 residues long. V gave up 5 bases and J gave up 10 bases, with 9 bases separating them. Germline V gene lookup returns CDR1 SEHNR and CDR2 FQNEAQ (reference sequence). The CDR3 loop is CASSREKEQFF. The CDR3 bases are TGTGCCAGCAGCCGTGAGAAGGAGCAGTTCTTC.

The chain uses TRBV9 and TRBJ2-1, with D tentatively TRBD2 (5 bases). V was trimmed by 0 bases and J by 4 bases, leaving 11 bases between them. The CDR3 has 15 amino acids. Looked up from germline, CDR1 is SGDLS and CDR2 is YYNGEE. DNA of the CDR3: TGTGCCAGCAGCGTAGGTGGGAGTCGATACAATGAGCAGTTCTTC. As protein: CASSVGGSRYNEQFF.

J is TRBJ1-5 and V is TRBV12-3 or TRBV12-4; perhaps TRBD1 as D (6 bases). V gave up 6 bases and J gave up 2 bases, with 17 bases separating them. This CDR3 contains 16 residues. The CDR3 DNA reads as TGTGCCAGCAGCCCTACCCCCGCAGGGGGCAATCAGCCCCAGCATTTT. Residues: CASSPTPAGGNQPQHF.

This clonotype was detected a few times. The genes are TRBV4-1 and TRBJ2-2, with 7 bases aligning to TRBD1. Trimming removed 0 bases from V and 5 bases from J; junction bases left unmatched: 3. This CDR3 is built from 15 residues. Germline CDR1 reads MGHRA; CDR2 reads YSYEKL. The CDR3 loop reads CASSQERGRTGELFF. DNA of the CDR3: TGCGCCAGCAGCCAAGAAAGGGGGCGAACCGGGGAGCTGTTTTTT.

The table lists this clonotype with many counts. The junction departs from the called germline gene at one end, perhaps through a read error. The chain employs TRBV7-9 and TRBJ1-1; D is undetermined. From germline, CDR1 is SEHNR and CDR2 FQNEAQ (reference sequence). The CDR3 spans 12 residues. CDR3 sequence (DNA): TGTGCCAGCAGCTTAGGAGGAACAGCCCCGATCTTT. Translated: CASSLGGTAPIF.